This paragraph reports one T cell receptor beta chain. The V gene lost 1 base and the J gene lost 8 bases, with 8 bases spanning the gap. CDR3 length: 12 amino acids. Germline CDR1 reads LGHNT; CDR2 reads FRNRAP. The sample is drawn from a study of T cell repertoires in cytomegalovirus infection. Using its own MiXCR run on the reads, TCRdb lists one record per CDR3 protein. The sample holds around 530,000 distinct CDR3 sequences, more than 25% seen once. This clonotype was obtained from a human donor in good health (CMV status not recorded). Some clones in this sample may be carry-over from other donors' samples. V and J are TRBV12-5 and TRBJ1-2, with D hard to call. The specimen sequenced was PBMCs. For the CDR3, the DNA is TGTGCTAGTGGTTTGGGAGGATACGGCTACACCTTC. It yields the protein CASGLGGYGYTF.